The entry that follows covers one T cell receptor beta chain sequence. The data were taken from a study of shared clonotypes between healthy human individuals. Only in-frame clones appear in the TCRdb table, and some are missing; sequencing was by immunoSEQ multiplex PCR. The data contain about 1.1 million clones, about 72% of them seen just once; the ten biggest clones take up 0.89%. Input material: memory CD4+ T cells from PBMCs. Indicated subset: CD45RA-negative fraction. The receptor comes from a man aged 18 to 30 in good health. Some clones in this sample may be carry-over from other donors' samples.

CDR3 coding DNA: TGCGCCAGCAGTGAGGCGGGCTCTGGAAACACCATATATTTT. It is translated as CASSEAGSGNTIYF. V gene TRBV10-2 combines with J gene TRBJ1-3; D unresolved. Trimming took 2 bases from V and 0 from J, leaving 5 bases between them. Germline CDR1 reads WSHSY; CDR2 reads SAAADI. The CDR3 runs to 14 residues.